This is a list of T cell receptor beta chains from one sample in a study of response to subunit inactivated influenza vaccine. In TCRdb, the RT-PCR reads were re-called with MiXCR into one record per CDR3 protein. The sample comprises 150,000 or so distinct CDR3 sequences, approximately 10% of which are singletons, and 12% rests with the top ten. The material was non-naive T cells sorted from PBMCs, obtained about 40 days after vaccination. All receptors come from a man in his fifties who received an inactivated influenza vaccine. Each CDR3 is given with its conserved first and last residue. Each record gives: D gene, V gene, J gene, CDR3 protein. The D gene is left open where the match is weak.

>TRBD1|TRBV12-3/TRBV12-4|TRBJ1-1
CASSFRTGTANTEAFF
>TRBD1|TRBV15|TRBJ2-5
CATSRHRGLETQYF
>NA|TRBV6-1|TRBJ2-6
CASREHRVLGANVLTF
>NA|TRBV11-2|TRBJ2-3
CASSFGRAFTDTQYF
>NA|TRBV7-2|TRBJ2-3
CASSRPSKDTQYF
>NA|TRBV20-1|TRBJ1-2
CSAIRQRLYGYTF
>TRBD1|TRBV7-9|TRBJ2-1
CASSSGSGGNMDEQFF
>TRBD1|TRBV20-1|TRBJ1-2
CSAITGAQGYGYTF
>NA|TRBV29-1|TRBJ2-5
CSVETGSTETQYF
>NA|TRBV11-2|TRBJ2-1
CASSLGTGYEQFF
>TRBD1|TRBV6-5|TRBJ2-5
CASGYQDRGYETQYF
>TRBD1|TRBV20-1|TRBJ2-3
CSAEGTGGVKDTQYF
>NA|TRBV5-1|TRBJ1-6
CASSLYQDPSSPLHF
>NA|TRBV20-1|TRBJ1-5
CSALQGGNQPQHF
>NA|TRBV7-9|TRBJ2-2
CASSPPSGELFF
>TRBD2|TRBV7-6|TRBJ2-7
CASSLEGFGGREYF